This T cell receptor beta chain was recovered during a study of cytomegalovirus exposure and HLA in healthy donors. In germline, CDR1 is MGHRA, CDR2 YSYEKL. The CDR3 is 19 amino acids. Researchers ran the PCR with 60 Vbeta and 13 Jbeta primers. Libraries were prepared by immunoSEQ multiplex PCR; TCRdb keeps only in-frame clonotypes and omits some of them. The sample lists 80,000 or so clones; about three quarters were seen once. The sequencing input was PBMCs. The chain uses TRBV4-1 and TRBJ2-5, with TRBD2 matching over 10 bases. Matching the DNA end better, TRBJ2-7 makes the J call doubtful. This receptor was taken from a male donor in good health and CMV-seropositive. CDR3 coding DNA: TGCGCCAGCAGCCAAGATCAGGGGGCTAGCGGGAGAACTTCCTACGAGCAGTACTTC. This sequence encodes CASSQDQGASGRTSYEQYF.